The T cell receptor beta chain described here comes from a study of T cell repertoires in cytomegalovirus infection. TCRdb re-derived calls from the reads in MiXCR, one entry per CDR3 protein. The table has 560,000 or so distinct CDR3 sequences, more than 15% seen once. The specimen sequenced was CD8+ T cells from PBMCs. This TCR was recovered from a human donor in good health (CMV status not recorded). Some clones in this sample may be carry-over from other donors' samples.

The CDR3 nucleotides are TGTGCCAGTAGCAACCGGGACGGAGAAAACATTCAGTACTTC. Protein product: CASSNRDGENIQYF. The chain employs TRBV19 and TRBJ2-4; D tentatively reads TRBD1 or TRBD2 (5 bases each). Germline V lookup: CDR1 LNHDA, CDR2 SQIVND (reference sequence). V lost 6 bases and J 5 bases, leaving 14 bases between the germline ends. The CDR3 is 14 amino acids.